This passage covers 26 T cell receptor beta chains from one sample sequenced in a study of T cells after yellow fever vaccination (dated by TCRdb to about 2019). To prepare the library, 5' RACE was applied. Sequencing relied on an Illumina HiSeq 2500. TCRdb reanalyzed the raw reads on its own, using fastp at Q25 for trimming and MiXCR for clone calling, and kept in-frame beta chains. CDR3 protein duplicates are merged, each entry listing the most common genes and DNA. In this sample the table shows 150,000 to 200,000 distinct CDR3 sequences, approximately 6.2% of which occur a single time. The ten largest clonotypes hold roughly 3% of the sample. The treatment or condition label, as the study defines it: live attenuated yellow fever vaccine strain. The sequences come from CD4+ T cells sorted from PBMCs, collected on the day of the first yellow fever vaccination. The receptors stem from a man younger than 35 who received the YFV17D yellow fever vaccine.

This clonotype showed up many times. The junction differs from germline at one of its ends, possibly a read error. The CDR3: CASSQDHSTDTQYF. CDR3 coding DNA: TGCGCCAGCAGTCAAGATCACAGCACAGATACGCAGTATTTT. The J gene is TRBJ2-3, the V gene TRBV4-3; no reliable D call. The germline V gene has CDR1 LGHNA and CDR2 YSLEER. This CDR3 is built from 14 residues.

The genes are TRBV10-3 and TRBJ1-2; D unresolved. Deletions cut 0 bases from V and 8 bases from J, with 13 bases between. The CDR3 is 14 residues long. In germline, CDR1 is ENHRY, CDR2 SYGVKD. The CDR3 bases are TGTGCCATCAGTGAGTCGACGTCTGTCGGGGGCTACACCTTC. Amino acids: CAISESTSVGGYTF.

Only a few counts were recorded for this clonotype. The V and J genes are TRBV7-2 and TRBJ1-3; D not certain. Germline CDR1 is SGHTA and CDR2 is FQGNSA. The CDR3 totals 15 residues. V lost 3 bases and J 0 bases, leaving 9 bases between the germline ends. The CDR3 reads CASSLMGFSGNTIYF. The CDR3 nucleotides are TGTGCCAGCAGCTTGATGGGGTTCTCTGGAAACACCATATATTTT. Complete variable domain (other parts from reference TRBV7-2 and TRBJ1-3): GAGVSQSPSNKVTEKGKDVELRCDPISGHTALYWYRQSLGQGLEFLIYFQGNSAPDKSGLPSDRFSAERTGGSVSTLTIQRTQQEDSAVYLCASSLMGFSGNTIYFGEGSWLTVV.

The CDR3 DNA reads as TGTGCCACCAACAGGGGTTTAGACTATGGCTACACCTTC. Residues: CATNRGLDYGYTF. The chain has TRBV19 and TRBJ1-2; 7 nucleotides match TRBD1. V trimming: 10 bases; J trimming: 3 bases; junction bases outside the gene matches: 8. Germline CDR1 is LNHDA and CDR2 is SQIVND (reference sequence). The CDR3 is 13 residues long.

Many counts were recorded for this clonotype. This rearrangement joins TRBV6-1 to TRBJ2-5; TRBD2 matches at 9 bases. This CDR3 region has 16 residues. Germline lookup yields CDR1 MNHNS and CDR2 SASEGT. Trimming at V came to 5 bases and at J to 4 bases, leaving 11 bases not matched to a gene. CDR3 region: CASSPPPGLALETQYF. CDR3 nucleotides: TGTGCCAGCAGTCCGCCCCCGGGACTAGCTCTAGAGACCCAGTACTTC.

This clonotype was recorded many times. The chain is built from TRBV7-2 and TRBJ2-7, with 7 bases identical to TRBD1. The V and J ends lost 5 bases and 4 bases, in that order; junction bases with no gene match: 11. Germline V gene sequence: CDR1 SGHTA, CDR2 FQGNSA. This CDR3 spans 15 amino acids. CDR3 DNA sequence: TGTGCCAGCAGCACTCGGGACAGCGGAGTATACGAGCAGTACTTC. It specifies CASSTRDSGVYEQYF.

At least ten counts were recorded for this clonotype. The chain uses TRBV5-1 and TRBJ1-1, with a tentative D call TRBD1 (6 bases). Trimming shortened V by 6 bases and J by 3 bases, and 12 bases separated the two germline ends. Per germline, CDR1 SGHRS and CDR2 YFSETQ. CDR3 length: 13 residues. CDR3 nucleotide sequence: TGCGCCAGCACCCCGGACAGTCACACTGAAGCTTTCTTT. Encoded protein: CASTPDSHTEAFF.

This clonotype was counted ten times or more. The chain combines TRBV20-1 with TRBJ2-1, with 7 bases aligning to TRBD1. V shed 0 bases, J shed 9 bases, and the junction held 5 bases outside the gene matches. This CDR3 is 13 amino acids long. Germline CDR1 reads DFQATT; CDR2 reads SNEGSKA (reference sequence). The CDR3 sequence: CSARDPRQGEQFF. CDR3 coding DNA: TGCAGTGCTAGAGACCCACGACAGGGTGAGCAGTTCTTC.

In this sample, this clonotype turned up many times. The chain combines TRBV5-1 with TRBJ1-3, with D maybe TRBD1 (6 bases). V lost 4 bases to trimming and J lost 0 bases, with 11 bases between them. Germline values: CDR1 SGHRS, CDR2 YFSETQ. The CDR3 contains 15 residues. CDR3 protein: CASSLTGSSGNTIYF. The CDR3 DNA sequence: TGCGCCAGCAGCCTCACAGGGAGCTCTGGAAACACCATATATTTT.

This clonotype was counted only a few times. The gene calls are TRBV29-1 and TRBJ2-7, with TRBD2 identical over 7 bases. The CDR3 has 11 amino acids. Germline CDR1 is SQVTM and CDR2 is ANQGSEA. V dropped 3 bases and J dropped 7; count of bases not matched to a gene: 3. CDR3 in amino acids: CSVEDGGEQYF. Here the CDR3 DNA reads TGCAGCGTTGAGGACGGGGGGGAGCAGTACTTC.

This clonotype was detected ten times or more. CDR3 DNA sequence: TGCGCCAGCAGTGAGTTTGGACAGGGGGCCTACGAGCAGTACTTC. Amino acid sequence: CASSEFGQGAYEQYF. The chain couples TRBV10-2 to TRBJ2-7; 10 positions agree with TRBD1. Germline trimming cut 1 base from V and 2 bases from J; bases unmatched to any gene: 2. CDR1 is WSHSY, CDR2 SAAADI, per germline. The CDR3 runs to 15 residues.

In its sample, this clonotype was seen many times. The J gene is TRBJ1-5, the V gene TRBV20-1; D is ambiguous. The CDR3 runs 13 residues. V was trimmed by 3 bases and J by 5 bases, leaving 11 bases between them. In germline, CDR1 is DFQATT, CDR2 SNEGSKA (reference sequence). The CDR3: CSASSGLDQPQHF. In nucleotides, the CDR3 is TGCAGTGCTAGTTCGGGGTTGGATCAGCCCCAGCATTTT.

J is TRBJ2-2 and V is TRBV7-2; the D is unclear. V shed 1 base and J shed 1 base, with 10 bases lying between them. Germline CDR1 is SGHTA and CDR2 is FQGNSA. The CDR3 covers 16 residues. CDR3 coding DNA: TGTGCCAGCAGCTTAGATCCTCCAGGGAACACCGGGGAGCTGTTTTTT. Residues: CASSLDPPGNTGELFF.

This clonotype was counted ten times or more. The chain employs TRBV5-1 and TRBJ1-4, with 7 nucleotides matching TRBD1. V lost 4 bases, J lost 3 bases, and 6 bases stayed unmatched. The CDR3 covers 15 residues. Germline CDR1 SGHRS, CDR2 YFSETQ. CDR3 bases: TGCGCCAGCAGCGCCGAGGGGGCTTCTAATGAAAAACTGTTTTTT. Translation: CASSAEGASNEKLFF. Combining the CDR3 with reference TRBV5-1 and TRBJ1-4 gives the whole variable domain KAGVTQTPRYLIKTRGQQVTLSCSPISGHRSVSWYQQTPGQGLQFLFEYFSETQRNKGNFPGRFSGRQFSNSRSEMNVSTLELGDSALYLCASSAEGASNEKLFFGSGTQLSVL.

In this sample, this clonotype turned up many times. This chain joins TRBV20-1 and TRBJ2-1; D is unclear. V was clipped by 1 base and J by 6 bases, with 4 bases between them. Germline V gene sequence: CDR1 DFQATT, CDR2 SNEGSKA (reference sequence). The CDR3 covers 11 residues. CDR3 region: CSARGGNEQFF. The CDR3 DNA sequence: TGCAGTGCTAGAGGGGGCAATGAGCAGTTCTTC.

The chain joins TRBV20-1 to TRBJ2-2; no clear D gene. The V end was cut by 0 bases, the J end by 0 bases, with 5 bases between. Germline V lookup: CDR1 DFQATT, CDR2 SNEGSKA (reference sequence). CDR3 length: 14 residues. As DNA, the CDR3 is TGCAGTGCTAGAGATAACCCGAACACCGGGGAGCTGTTTTTT. Protein: CSARDNPNTGELFF.

This clonotype was detected many times. The chain is built from TRBV19 and TRBJ2-7; TRBD1 matches 11 bases. The V and J ends lost 6 bases and 5 bases, in that order; junction bases with no gene match: 3. The CDR3 is 13 amino acids. In germline, CDR1 is LNHDA, CDR2 SQIVND (reference sequence). The CDR3 DNA sequence: TGTGCCAGTAGCCGGACAGGGGGCAACGAGCAGTACGTC. Its translation: CASSRTGGNEQYV.

The chain has TRBV4-1 and TRBJ1-2; 10 bases agree with TRBD1. This CDR3 is 16 amino acids long. Trimming at V came to 3 bases and at J to 7 bases, leaving 11 bases not matched to a gene. From germline, CDR1 is MGHRA and CDR2 YSYEKL. CDR3 protein: CASSQPRQGATGGYTF. The DNA of the CDR3 is TGCGCCAGCAGCCAGCCTCGACAGGGGGCGACTGGTGGCTACACCTTC.

This clonotype was picked up many times. The rearrangement joins TRBV4-3 to TRBJ1-5; 7 bases are a match to TRBD1. The CDR3 extends over 14 amino acids. CDR1 LGHNA and CDR2 YSLEER come from the germline V gene. V lost 3 bases, J lost 4 bases, and 3 bases stayed unmatched. The CDR3, as DNA: TGCGCCAGCAGCCAGGAACAGGGGAATCAGCCCCAGCATTTT. Its protein is CASSQEQGNQPQHF.

This CDR3 reads CASSFSLQRANYGYTF. Here the CDR3 DNA reads TGTGCCAGCAGTTTTTCTCTACAGAGGGCTAACTATGGCTACACCTTC. The chain joins TRBV27 to TRBJ1-2; no clear D gene. The V gene's germline CDR1 is MNHEY and CDR2 SMNVEV (reference sequence). CDR3 length: 16 amino acids. V lost 3 bases and J lost 0, with 14 bases in between.

This clonotype has ten or more counts. The V gene is TRBV19, the J gene TRBJ2-2, with D possibly being TRBD1 or TRBD2 (5 bases each). In germline, CDR1 is LNHDA, CDR2 SQIVND (reference sequence). This CDR3 has 14 residues. V gave up 2 bases and J gave up 3 bases, with 7 bases separating them. The chain's CDR3 is CASSIWGYTGELFF. CDR3 nucleotide sequence: TGTGCCAGTAGTATATGGGGGTACACCGGGGAGCTGTTTTTT.

V is TRBV6-5 and J is TRBJ2-1; 11 positions agree with TRBD2. V shed 10 bases and J 10 bases; nucleotides not matched to a gene: 6. Germline CDR1 is MNHEY and CDR2 is SVGAGI. The CDR3 contains 12 residues. CDR3 nucleotide sequence: TGTGCCATCAATCTAGCGGGGGGAGAGCAGTTCTTC. It specifies CAINLAGGEQFF.

The table lists this clonotype with many counts. The DNA of the CDR3 is TGTGCCAGCAGCAACTCGGTAGACAGGACTTACGAGCAGTACGTC. This gives the protein CASSNSVDRTYEQYV. The chain recombines TRBV21-1 with TRBJ2-7; TRBD1 is the table's D call, not checked against the DNA. TRBV21-1 is classified as a pseudogene. The CDR3 contains 15 residues.

This clonotype was counted between two and nine times. The CDR3 DNA reads TGTGCCAGCAGCCCACAACCACGGGGCGAGCAGTACGTC. As protein: CASSPQPRGEQYV. V and J are TRBV7-2 and TRBJ2-7; possibly TRBD2 for D (5 bases). The CDR3 length is 13 residues. V was shortened by 5 bases and J by 6 bases, with 14 bases between the two germline ends. Germline V gene sequence: CDR1 SGHTA, CDR2 FQGNSA.

This chain connects TRBV5-4 to TRBJ1-5; 8 bases are shared with TRBD1. The germline V gene encodes CDR1 SGHNT and CDR2 YYREEE (reference sequence). CDR3 length: 15 amino acids. Trimming at V came to 4 bases and at J to 2 bases, leaving 5 bases not matched to a gene. The CDR3 sequence: CASSLDRGRNQPQHF. For the CDR3, the DNA is TGTGCCAGCAGCCTAGACAGGGGCCGCAATCAGCCCCAGCATTTT.

At least ten counts were recorded for this clonotype. The J gene is TRBJ1-5, the V gene TRBV20-1; D not resolved. The CDR3 consists of 13 residues. The V gene lost 5 bases and the J gene lost 2 bases, with 10 bases spanning the gap. Per germline, CDR1 DFQATT and CDR2 SNEGSKA (reference sequence). In nucleotides, the CDR3 is TGCAGTGCTCGGAGGACGGGCAATCAGCCCCAGCATTTT. This translates into CSARRTGNQPQHF.